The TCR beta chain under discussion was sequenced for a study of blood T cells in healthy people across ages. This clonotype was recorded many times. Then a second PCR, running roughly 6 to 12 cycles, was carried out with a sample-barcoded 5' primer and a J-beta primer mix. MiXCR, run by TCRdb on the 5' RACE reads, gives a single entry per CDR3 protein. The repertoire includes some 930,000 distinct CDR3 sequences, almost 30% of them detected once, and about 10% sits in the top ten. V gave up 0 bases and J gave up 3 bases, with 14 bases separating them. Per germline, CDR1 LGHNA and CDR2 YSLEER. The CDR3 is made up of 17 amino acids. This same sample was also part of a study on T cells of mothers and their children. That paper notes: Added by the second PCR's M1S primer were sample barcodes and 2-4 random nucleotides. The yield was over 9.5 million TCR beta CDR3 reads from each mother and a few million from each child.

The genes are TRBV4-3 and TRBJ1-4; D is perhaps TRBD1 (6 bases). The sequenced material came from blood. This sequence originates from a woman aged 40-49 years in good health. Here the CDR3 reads CASSQDPGGAANEKLFF. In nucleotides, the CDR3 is TGCGCCAGCAGCCAAGATCCCGGGGGCGCGGCTAATGAAAAACTGTTTTTT.